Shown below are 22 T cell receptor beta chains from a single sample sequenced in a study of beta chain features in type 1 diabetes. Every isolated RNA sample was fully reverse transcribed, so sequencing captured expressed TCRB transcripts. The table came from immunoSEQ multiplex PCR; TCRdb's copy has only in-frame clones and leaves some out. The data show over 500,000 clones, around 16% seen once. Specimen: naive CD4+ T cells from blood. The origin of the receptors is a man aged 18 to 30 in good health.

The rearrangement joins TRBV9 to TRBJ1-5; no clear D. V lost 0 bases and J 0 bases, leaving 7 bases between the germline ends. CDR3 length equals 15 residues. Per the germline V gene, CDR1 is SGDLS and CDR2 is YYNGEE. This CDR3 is CASSVDWGSNQPQHF. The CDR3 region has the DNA TGTGCCAGCAGCGTAGACTGGGGTAGCAATCAGCCCCAGCATTTT.

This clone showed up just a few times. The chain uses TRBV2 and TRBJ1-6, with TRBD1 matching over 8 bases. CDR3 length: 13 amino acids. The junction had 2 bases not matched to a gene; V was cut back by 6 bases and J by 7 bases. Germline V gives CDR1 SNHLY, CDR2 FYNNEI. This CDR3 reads CASRDRENSPLHF. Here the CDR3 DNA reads TGTGCCAGCAGGGACAGGGAAAATTCACCCCTCCACTTT.

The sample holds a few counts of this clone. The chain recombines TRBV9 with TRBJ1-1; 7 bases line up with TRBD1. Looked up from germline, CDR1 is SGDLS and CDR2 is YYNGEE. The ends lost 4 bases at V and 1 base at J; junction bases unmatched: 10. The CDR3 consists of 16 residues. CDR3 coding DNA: TGTGCCAGCAGCCCCCCATACAGGGGACGGAACACTGAAGCTTTCTTT. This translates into CASSPPYRGRNTEAFF.

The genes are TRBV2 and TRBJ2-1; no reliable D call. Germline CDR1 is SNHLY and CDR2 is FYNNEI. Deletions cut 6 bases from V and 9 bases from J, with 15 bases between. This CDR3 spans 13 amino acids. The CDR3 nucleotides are TGTGCCAGCAGATCGGATGTCACCGCTGAGCAGTTCTTC. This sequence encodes CASRSDVTAEQFF.

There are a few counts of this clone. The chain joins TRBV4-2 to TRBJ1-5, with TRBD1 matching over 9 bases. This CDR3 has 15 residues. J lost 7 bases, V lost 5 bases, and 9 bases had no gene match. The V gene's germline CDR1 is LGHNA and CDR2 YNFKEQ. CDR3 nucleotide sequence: TGTGCCAGCAGCGCCGCCGGGACAGGGCGACAGCCCCAGCATTTT. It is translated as CASSAAGTGRQPQHF.

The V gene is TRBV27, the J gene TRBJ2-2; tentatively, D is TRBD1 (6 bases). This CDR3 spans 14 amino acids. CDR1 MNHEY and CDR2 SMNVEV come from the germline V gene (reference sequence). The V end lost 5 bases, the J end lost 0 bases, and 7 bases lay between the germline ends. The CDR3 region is CASSRTANTGELFF. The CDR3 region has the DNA TGTGCCAGCAGTCGGACAGCGAACACCGGGGAGCTGTTTTTT.

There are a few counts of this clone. This CDR3 is CASSPLGTSGTYNEQFF. CDR3 DNA sequence: TGTGCCAGCTCACCGCTAGGGACTAGCGGGACCTACAATGAGCAGTTCTTC. The chain employs TRBV18 and TRBJ2-1, with TRBD2 matching 13 bases. Trimming at V came to 3 bases and at J to 2 bases, leaving 4 bases not matched to a gene. Germline V gives CDR1 KGHSH, CDR2 LQKENI. This CDR3 contains 17 residues.

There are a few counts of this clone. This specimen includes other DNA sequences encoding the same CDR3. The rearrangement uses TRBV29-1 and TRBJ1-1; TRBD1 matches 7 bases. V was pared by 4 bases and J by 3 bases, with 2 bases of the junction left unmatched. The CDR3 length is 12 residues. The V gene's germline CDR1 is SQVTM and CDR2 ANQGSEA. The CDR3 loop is CSVGQGDTEAFF. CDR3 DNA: TGCAGCGTTGGACAGGGAGACACTGAAGCTTTCTTT. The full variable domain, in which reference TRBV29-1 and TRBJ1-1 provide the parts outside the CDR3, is SAVISQKPSRDICQRGTSLTIQCQVDSQVTMMFWYRQQPGQSLTLIATANQGSEATYESGFVIDKFPISRPNLTFSTLTVSNMSPEDSSIYLCSVGQGDTEAFFGQGTRLTVV.

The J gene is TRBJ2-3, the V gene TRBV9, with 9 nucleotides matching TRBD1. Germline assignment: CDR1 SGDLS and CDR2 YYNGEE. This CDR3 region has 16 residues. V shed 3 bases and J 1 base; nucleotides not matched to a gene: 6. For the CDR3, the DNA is TGTGCCAGCAGCGGGAAACAGGGGGCAGGCACAGATACGCAGTATTTT. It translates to CASSGKQGAGTDTQYF.

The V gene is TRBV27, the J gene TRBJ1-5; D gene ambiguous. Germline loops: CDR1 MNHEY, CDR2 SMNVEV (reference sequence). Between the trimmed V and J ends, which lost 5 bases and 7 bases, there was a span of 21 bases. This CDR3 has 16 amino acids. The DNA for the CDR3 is TGTGCCAGCAGTCCCAGTTTTCGGAGCTGGAAGCAGCCCCAGCATTTT. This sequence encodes CASSPSFRSWKQPQHF.

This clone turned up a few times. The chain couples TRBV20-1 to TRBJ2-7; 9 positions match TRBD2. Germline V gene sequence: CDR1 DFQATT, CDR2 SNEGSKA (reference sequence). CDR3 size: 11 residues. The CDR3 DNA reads TGCCGGCTAGCGGGGCCCTACGAGCAGTACTTC. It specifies CRLAGPYEQYF.

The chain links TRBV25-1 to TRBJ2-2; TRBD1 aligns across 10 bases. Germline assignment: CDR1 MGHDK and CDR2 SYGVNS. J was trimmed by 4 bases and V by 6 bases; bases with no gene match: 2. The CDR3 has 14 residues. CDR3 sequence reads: CASRRTGGTGELFF. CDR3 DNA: TGTGCCAGCAGAAGGACAGGGGGCACCGGGGAGCTGTTTTTT.

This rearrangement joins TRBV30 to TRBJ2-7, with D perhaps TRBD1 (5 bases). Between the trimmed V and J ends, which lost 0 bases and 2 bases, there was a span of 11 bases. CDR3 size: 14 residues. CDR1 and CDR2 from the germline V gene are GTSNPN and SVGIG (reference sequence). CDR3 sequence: CAWSVAPTAYEQYF. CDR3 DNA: TGTGCCTGGAGTGTCGCGCCGACAGCCTACGAGCAGTACTTC.

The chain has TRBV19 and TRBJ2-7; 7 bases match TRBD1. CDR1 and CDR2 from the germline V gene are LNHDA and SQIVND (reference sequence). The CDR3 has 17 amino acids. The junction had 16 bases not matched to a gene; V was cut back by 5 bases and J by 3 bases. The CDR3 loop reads CASSARKTGPGFYEQYF. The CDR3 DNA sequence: TGTGCCAGTAGTGCCCGTAAGACAGGGCCGGGATTCTACGAGCAGTACTTC. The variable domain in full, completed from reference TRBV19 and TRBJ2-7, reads DGGITQSPKYLFRKEGQNVTLSCEQNLNHDAMYWYRQDPGQGLRLIYYSQIVNDFQKGDIAEGYSVSREKKESFPLTVTSAQKNPTAFYLCASSARKTGPGFYEQYFGPGTRLTVT.

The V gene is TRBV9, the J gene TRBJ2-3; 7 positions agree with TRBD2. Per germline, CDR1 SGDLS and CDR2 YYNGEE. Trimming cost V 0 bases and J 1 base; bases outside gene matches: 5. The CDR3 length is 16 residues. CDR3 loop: CASSVGRLAGTDTQYF. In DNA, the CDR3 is TGTGCCAGCAGCGTAGGACGACTAGCTGGCACAGATACGCAGTATTTT.

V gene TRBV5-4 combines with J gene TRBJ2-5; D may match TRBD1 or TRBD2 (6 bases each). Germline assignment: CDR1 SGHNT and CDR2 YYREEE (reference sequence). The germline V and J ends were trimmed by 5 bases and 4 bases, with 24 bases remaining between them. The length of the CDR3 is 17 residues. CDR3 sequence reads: CASRGGGLGLTRETQYF. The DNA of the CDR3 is TGTGCCAGCAGGGGGGGCGGACTGGGGCTCACTCGAGAGACCCAGTACTTC.

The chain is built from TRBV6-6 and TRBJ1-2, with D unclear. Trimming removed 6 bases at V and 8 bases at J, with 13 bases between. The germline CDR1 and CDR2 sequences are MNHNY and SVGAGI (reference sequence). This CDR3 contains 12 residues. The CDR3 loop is CASSPEVEGYTF. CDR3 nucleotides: TGTGCCAGCAGCCCCGAAGTAGAGGGCTACACCTTC.

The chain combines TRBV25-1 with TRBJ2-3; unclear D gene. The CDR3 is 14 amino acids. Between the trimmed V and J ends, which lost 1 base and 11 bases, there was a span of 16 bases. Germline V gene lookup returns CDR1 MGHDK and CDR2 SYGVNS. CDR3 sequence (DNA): TGTGCCAGCAGTGAATCCCCGACTGGATCCTTGCAGTATTTT. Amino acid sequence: CASSESPTGSLQYF.

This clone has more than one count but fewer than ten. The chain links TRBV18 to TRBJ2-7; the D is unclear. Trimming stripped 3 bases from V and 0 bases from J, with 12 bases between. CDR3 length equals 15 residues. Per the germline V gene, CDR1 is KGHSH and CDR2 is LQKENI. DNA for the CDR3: TGTGCCAGCTCACCCGGGTTTTATAGCTCCTACGAGCAGTACTTC. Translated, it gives CASSPGFYSSYEQYF.

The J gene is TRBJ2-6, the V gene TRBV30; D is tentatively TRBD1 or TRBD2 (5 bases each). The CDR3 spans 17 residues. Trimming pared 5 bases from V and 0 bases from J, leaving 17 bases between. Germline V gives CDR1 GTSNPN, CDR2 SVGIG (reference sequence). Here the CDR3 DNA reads TGTGCCTGGGCCTCGGGACCCACCTTCTCTGGGGCCAACGTCCTGACTTTC. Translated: CAWASGPTFSGANVLTF.

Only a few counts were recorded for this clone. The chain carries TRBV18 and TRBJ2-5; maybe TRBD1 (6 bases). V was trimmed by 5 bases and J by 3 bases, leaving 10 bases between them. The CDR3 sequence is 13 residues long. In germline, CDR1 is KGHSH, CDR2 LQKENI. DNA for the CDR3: TGTGCCAGCTCAGCTAACAGGGAAGAGACCCAGTACTTC. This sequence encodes CASSANREETQYF.

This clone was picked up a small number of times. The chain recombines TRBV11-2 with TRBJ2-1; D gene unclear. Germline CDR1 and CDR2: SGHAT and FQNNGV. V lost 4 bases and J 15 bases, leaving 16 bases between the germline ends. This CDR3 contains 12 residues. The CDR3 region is CASSSDRTLPFF. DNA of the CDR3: TGTGCCAGCAGCTCCGACCGCACCCTCCCGTTCTTC.